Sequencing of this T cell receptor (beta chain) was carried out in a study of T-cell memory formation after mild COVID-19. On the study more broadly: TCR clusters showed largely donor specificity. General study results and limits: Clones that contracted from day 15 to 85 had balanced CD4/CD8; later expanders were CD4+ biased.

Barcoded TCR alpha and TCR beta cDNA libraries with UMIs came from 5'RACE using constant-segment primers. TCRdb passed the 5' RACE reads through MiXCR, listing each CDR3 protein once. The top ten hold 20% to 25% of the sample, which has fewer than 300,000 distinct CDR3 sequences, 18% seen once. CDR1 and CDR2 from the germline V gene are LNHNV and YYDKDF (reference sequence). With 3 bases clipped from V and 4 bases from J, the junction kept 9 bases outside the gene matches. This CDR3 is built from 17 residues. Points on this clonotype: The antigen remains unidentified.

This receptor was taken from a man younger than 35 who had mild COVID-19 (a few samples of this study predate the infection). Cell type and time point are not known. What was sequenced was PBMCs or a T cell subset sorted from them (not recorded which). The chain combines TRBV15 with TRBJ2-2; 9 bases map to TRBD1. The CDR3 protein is CATSRMSGTGPTGELFF. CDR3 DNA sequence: TGTGCCACCAGCAGGATGAGCGGGACAGGGCCCACCGGGGAGCTGTTTTTT.